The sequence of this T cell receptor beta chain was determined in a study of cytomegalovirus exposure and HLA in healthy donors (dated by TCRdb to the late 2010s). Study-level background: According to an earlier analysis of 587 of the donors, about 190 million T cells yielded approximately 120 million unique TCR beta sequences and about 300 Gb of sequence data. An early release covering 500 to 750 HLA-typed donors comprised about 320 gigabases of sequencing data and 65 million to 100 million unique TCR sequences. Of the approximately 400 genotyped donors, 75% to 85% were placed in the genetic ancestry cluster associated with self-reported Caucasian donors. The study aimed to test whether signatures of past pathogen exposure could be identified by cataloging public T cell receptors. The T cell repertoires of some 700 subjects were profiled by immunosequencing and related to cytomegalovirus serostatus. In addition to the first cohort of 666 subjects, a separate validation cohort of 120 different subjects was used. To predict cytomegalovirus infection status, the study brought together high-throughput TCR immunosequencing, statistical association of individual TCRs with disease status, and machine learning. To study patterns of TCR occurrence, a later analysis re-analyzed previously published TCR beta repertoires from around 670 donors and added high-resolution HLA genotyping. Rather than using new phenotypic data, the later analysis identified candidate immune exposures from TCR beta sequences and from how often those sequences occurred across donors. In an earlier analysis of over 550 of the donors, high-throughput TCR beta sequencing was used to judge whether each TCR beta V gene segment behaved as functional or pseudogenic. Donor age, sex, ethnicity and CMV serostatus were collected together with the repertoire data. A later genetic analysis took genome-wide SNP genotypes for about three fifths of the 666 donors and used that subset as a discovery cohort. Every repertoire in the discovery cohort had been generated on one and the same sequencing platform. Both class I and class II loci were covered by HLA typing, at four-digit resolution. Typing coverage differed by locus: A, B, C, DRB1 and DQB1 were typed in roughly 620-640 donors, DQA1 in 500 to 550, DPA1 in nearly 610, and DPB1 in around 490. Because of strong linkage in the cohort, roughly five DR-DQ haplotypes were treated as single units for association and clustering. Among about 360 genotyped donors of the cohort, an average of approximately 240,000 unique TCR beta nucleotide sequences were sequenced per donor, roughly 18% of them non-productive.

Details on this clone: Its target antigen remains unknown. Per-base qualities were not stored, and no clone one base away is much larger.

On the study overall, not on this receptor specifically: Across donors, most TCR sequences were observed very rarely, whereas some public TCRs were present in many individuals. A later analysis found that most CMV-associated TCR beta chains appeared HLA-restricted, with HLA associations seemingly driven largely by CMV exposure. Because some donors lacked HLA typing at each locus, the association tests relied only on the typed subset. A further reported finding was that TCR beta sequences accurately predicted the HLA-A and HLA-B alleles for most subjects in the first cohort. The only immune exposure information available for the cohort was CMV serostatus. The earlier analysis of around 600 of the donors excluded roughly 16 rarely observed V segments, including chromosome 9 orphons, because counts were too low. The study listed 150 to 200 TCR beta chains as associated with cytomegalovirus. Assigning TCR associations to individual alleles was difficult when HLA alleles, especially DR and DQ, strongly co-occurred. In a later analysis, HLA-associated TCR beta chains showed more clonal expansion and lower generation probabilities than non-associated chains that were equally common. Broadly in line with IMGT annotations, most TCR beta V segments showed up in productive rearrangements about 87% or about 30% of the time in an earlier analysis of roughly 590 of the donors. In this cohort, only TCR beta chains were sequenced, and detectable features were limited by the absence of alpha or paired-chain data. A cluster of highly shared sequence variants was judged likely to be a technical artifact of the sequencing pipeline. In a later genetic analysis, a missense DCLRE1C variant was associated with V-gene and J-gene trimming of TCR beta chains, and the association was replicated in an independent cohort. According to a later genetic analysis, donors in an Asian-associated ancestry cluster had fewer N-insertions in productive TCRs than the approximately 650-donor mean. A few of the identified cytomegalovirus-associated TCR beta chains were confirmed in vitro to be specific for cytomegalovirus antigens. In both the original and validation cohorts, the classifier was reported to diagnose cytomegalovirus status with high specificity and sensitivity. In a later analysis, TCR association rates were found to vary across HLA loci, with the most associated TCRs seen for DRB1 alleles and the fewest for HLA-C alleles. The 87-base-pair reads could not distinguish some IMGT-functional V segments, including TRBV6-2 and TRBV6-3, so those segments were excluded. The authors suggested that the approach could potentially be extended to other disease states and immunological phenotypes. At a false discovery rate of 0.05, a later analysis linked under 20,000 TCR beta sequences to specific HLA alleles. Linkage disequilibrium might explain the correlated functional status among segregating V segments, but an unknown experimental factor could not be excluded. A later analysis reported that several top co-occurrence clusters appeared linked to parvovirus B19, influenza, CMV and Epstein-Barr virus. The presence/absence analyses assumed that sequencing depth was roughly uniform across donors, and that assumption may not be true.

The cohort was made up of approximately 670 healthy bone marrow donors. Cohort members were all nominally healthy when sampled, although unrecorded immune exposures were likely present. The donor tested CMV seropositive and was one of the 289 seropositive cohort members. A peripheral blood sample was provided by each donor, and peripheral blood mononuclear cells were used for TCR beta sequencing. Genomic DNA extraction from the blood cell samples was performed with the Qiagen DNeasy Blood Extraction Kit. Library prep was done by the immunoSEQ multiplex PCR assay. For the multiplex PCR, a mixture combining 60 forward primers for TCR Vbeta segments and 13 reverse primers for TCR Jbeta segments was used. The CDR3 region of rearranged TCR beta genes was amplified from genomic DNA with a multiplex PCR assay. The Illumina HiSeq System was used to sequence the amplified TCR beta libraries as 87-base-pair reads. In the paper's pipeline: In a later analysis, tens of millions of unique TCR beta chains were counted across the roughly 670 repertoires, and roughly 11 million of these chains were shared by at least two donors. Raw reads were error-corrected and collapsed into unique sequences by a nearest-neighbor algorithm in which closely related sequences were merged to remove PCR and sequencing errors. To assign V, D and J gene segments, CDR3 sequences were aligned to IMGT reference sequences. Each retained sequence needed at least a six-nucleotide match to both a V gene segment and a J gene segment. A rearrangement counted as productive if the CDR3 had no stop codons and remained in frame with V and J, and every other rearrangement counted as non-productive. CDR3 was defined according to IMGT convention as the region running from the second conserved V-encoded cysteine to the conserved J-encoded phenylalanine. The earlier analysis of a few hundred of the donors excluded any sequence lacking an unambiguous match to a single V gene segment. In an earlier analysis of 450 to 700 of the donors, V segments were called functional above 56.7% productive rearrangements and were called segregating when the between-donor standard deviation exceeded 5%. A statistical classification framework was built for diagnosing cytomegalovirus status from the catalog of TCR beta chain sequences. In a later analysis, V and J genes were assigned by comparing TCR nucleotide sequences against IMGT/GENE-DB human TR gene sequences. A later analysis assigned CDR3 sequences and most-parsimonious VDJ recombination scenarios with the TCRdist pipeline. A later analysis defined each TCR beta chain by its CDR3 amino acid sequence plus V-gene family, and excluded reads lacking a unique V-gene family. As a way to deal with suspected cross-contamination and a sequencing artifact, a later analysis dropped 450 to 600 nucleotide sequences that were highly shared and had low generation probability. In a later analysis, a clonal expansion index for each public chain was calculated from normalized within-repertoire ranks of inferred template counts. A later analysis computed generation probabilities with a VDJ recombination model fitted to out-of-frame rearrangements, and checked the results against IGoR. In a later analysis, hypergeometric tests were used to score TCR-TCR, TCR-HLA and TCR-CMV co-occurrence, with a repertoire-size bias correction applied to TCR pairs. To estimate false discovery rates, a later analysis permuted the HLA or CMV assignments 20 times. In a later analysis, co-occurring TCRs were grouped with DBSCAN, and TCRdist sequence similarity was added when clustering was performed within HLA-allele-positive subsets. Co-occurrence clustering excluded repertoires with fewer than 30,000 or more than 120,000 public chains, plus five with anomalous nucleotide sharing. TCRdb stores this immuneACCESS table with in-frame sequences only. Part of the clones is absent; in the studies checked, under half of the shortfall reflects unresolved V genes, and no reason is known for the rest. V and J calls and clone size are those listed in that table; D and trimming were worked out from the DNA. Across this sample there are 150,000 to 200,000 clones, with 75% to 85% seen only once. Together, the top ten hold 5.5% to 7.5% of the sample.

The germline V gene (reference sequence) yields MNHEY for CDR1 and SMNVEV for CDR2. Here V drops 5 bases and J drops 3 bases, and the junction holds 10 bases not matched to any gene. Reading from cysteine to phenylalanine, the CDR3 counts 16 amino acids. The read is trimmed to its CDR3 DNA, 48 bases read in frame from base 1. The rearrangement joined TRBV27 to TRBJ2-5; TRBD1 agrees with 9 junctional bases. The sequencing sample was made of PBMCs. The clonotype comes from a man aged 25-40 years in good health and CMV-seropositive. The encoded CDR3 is CASSPDKGQGKETQYF. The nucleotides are TGTGCCAGCAGTCCAGACAAGGGACAGGGAAAAGAGACCCAGTACTTC.